The 6 T cell receptor beta chains below were found in one sample sequenced in a study of cytomegalovirus exposure and HLA in healthy donors (dated 2017 in TCRdb). The library relied on the immunoSEQ multiplex PCR assay. The multiplex PCR relied on a mix of 60 forward primers for TCR Vbeta segments and 13 reverse primers for TCR Jbeta segments. TCRdb carries this immuneACCESS record with in-frame sequences only. Its versions omit some clonotypes, under half of them owing to an unresolved V gene in the studies checked, with the rest unexplained. Here the sample has 150,000 to 200,000 clones; under 80% occur a single time. The ten largest clonotypes hold around 3.1% of the sample. The sample taken for sequencing was PBMCs. The receptors shown here come from a female donor in good health and CMV-seronegative.

There are a few counts of this clone. The chain recombines TRBV11-2 with TRBJ2-3, with a weak D call TRBD1 (6 bases). The CDR3 length is 13 residues. Between the trimmed V and J ends, which lost 2 bases and 14 bases, there was a span of 17 bases. Germline loops: CDR1 SGHAT, CDR2 FQNNGV. The CDR3 loop reads CASSLPGQSTRYF. The CDR3 region has the DNA TGTGCCAGCAGCTTACCCGGACAGAGTACGAGGTATTTT. The entire variable domain, with the rest obtained from reference TRBV11-2 and TRBJ2-3, is as follows: EAGVAQSPRYKIIEKRQSVAFWCNPISGHATLYWYQQILGQGPKLLIQFQNNGVVDDSQLPKDRFSAERLKGVDSTLKIQPAKLEDSAVYLCASSLPGQSTRYFGPGTRLTVL.

The chain has TRBV2 and TRBJ2-7; TRBD1 might be the D (5 bases). CDR1 is SNHLY and CDR2 is FYNNEI in the germline V gene. V was pared by 3 bases and J by 2 bases, with 8 bases between. The CDR3 totals 13 residues. The CDR3 sequence: CASSDETAYEQYF. The CDR3 DNA sequence: TGTGCCAGCAGTGATGAGACAGCCTACGAGCAGTACTTC.

The chain combines TRBV25-1 with TRBJ1-5; 8 positions agree with TRBD1. With 3 bases clipped from V and 5 bases from J, the junction kept 6 bases outside the gene matches. This CDR3 is 15 amino acids long. The V gene's germline CDR1 is MGHDK and CDR2 SYGVNS. CDR3 in amino acids: CASSDGTGGHQPQHF. CDR3 bases: TGTGCCAGCAGTGACGGGACAGGCGGCCATCAGCCCCAGCATTTT.

The rearrangement joins TRBV28 to TRBJ2-7; 7 bases match TRBD2. Germline loops: CDR1 MDHEN, CDR2 SYDVKM. This CDR3 is built from 17 residues. With 3 bases clipped from V and 3 bases from J, the junction kept 14 bases outside the gene matches. The CDR3 region is CASSLGGKGGKFYEQYF. CDR3 nucleotide sequence: TGTGCCAGCAGTTTGGGGGGGAAGGGAGGGAAGTTCTACGAGCAGTACTTC. Full variable domain (rest looked up from reference TRBV28 and TRBJ2-7): DVKVTQSSRYLVKRTGEKVFLECVQDMDHENMFWYRQDPGLGLRLIYFSYDVKMKEKGDIPEGYSVSREKKERFSLILESASTNQTSMYLCASSLGGKGGKFYEQYFGPGTRLTVT.

The rearrangement joins TRBV7-2 to TRBJ2-5, with a weak D call TRBD1 (6 bases). Germline V gene sequence: CDR1 SGHTA, CDR2 FQGNSA. The CDR3 is 15 amino acids. Trimming removed 5 bases at V and 2 bases at J, with 15 bases between. The CDR3 sequence is CASSVNRAIQETQYF. The CDR3 DNA reads as TGTGCCAGCAGCGTCAACAGGGCGATACAAGAGACCCAGTACTTC.

This chain connects TRBV18 to TRBJ1-1, with TRBD1 matching 7 bases. This CDR3 region has 15 residues. In germline, CDR1 is KGHSH, CDR2 LQKENI. The J segment lost 1 base and the V segment lost 5 bases, leaving 7 bases of the junction unmatched. In DNA form, the CDR3 reads TGTGCCAGCTCAGGGTCCGGGACAGCGAACACTGAAGCTTTCTTT. Its translation: CASSGSGTANTEAFF.